Sequencing of this TCR beta chain was carried out in a study of blood T cell repertoires in COVID-19. The overall study: From T cells, B-cell-depleted T cells, or PBMCs came the material, which was cDNA or gDNA.

CDR3 length: 14 residues. Germline values: CDR1 SQVTM, CDR2 ANQGSEA. Trimming took off 2 bases at V and 5 bases at J, with 13 bases between the two ends. Sequencing used immunoSEQ multiplex PCR; TCRdb keeps in-frame clones, though not all of them. Altogether around 59,000 clones are present, 81% being singletons, with the ten largest covering over 25%. The source is a woman older than 75 with active or convalescent COVID-19. Sequenced material: peripheral blood. The J gene is TRBJ1-3, the V gene TRBV29-1; no clear D gene. The CDR3 protein is CSVEWTDTRNTIYF. The CDR3 DNA sequence: TGCAGCGTTGAATGGACTGACACTCGAAACACCATATATTTT.